Presented here are 32 T cell receptor beta chains from one specimen sequenced in a study of CD8+ T cells in alopecia areata (dated by TCRdb to the late 2010s). Library preparation used the immunoSEQ multiplex PCR assay. RNA was extracted from all samples and reverse transcribed into cDNA as template for TCR sequencing. In TCRdb, the immuneACCESS table is reduced to in-frame sequences with V and J assigned. These tables do not hold every clone; where another copy was compared, an unresolved V gene accounts for under half, and the others remain unexplained. The table for this sample lists under 250,000 clones; approximately 65% of them were counted only once. Together, the top ten hold roughly 1.2% of the sample. Interpreted using the paper, the treatment or condition label stands for: oral pan-JAK inhibitor, 5-10 mg twice daily. The sequencing here drew on CD4+ T cells sorted from blood, taken between weeks 43 and 45, from a patient treated with tofacitinib. These TCRs come from a human donor with alopecia areata.

This clone was detected many times. DNA of the CDR3: TGTGCCATCGCCGGACTAGCGGGGGCCTCTGAGCAGTTCTTC. Amino acids: CAIAGLAGASEQFF. The chain combines TRBV10-3 with TRBJ2-1; 13 nucleotides align to TRBD2. CDR1 is ENHRY, CDR2 SYGVKD, per germline. The J segment lost 9 bases and the V segment lost 8 bases, leaving 7 bases of the junction unmatched. The CDR3 consists of 14 residues.

This chain joins TRBV29-1 and TRBJ2-7; 9 nucleotides align to TRBD2. J lost 6 bases, V lost 0 bases, and 9 bases had no gene match. This CDR3 has 15 residues. Germline loops: CDR1 SQVTM, CDR2 ANQGSEA. The chain's CDR3 is CSVEDGVSGGVEQYF. The CDR3 DNA reads TGCAGCGTTGAAGATGGGGTTAGCGGGGGTGTCGAGCAGTACTTC.

This clone has a handful of counts. The J gene is TRBJ1-1, the V gene TRBV23-1; D ambiguous. TRBV23-1 is an ORF for which the function is uncertain. V was shortened by 0 bases and J by 1 base, with 6 bases between the two germline ends. The CDR3 is 14 residues long. The CDR3 reads CASSQSSKNTEAFF. The CDR3 DNA follows: TGCGCCAGCAGTCAATCATCCAAGAACACTGAAGCTTTCTTT.

The V call is TRBV30, the J call TRBJ2-2; D unresolved. The V and J ends lost 7 bases and 7 bases respectively, with 16 bases between them. The germline V gene encodes CDR1 GTSNPN and CDR2 SVGIG (reference sequence). CDR3 length: 13 amino acids. DNA for the CDR3: TGTGCCTCCCTAGATAAGGGTAACGGGGAGCTGTTTTTT. Residues: CASLDKGNGELFF.

Here the CDR3 DNA reads TGTGCCAGCAGCTCGGGACTGAGGGAGATTCATGGCTACACCTTC. Encoded protein: CASSSGLREIHGYTF. V usage is TRBV7-2 and J usage is TRBJ1-2, with D possibly TRBD1 on 5 matching bases. This CDR3 contains 15 residues. V was trimmed by 4 bases and J by 6 bases, leaving 18 bases between them. Germline-derived CDR1 and CDR2 are SGHTA and FQGNSA.

This chain joins TRBV10-3 and TRBJ2-3; possible D gene TRBD1, 7 bases. From germline, CDR1 is ENHRY and CDR2 SYGVKD. The CDR3 consists of 14 residues. The ends were cut back, 7 bases at V and 3 bases at J, with 14 bases in the middle. CDR3 coding DNA: TGTGCCATCACCCACCCAGGGGGGACAGATACGCAGTATTTT. Its translation: CAITHPGGTDTQYF.

The V call is TRBV5-1, the J call TRBJ2-6, with 7 bases that match TRBD1. Germline V gene lookup returns CDR1 SGHRS and CDR2 YFSETQ. The CDR3 runs to 16 residues. V shed 7 bases and J 1 base; nucleotides not matched to a gene: 8. The CDR3 bases are TGCGCCAGCGCAAGTAACAGGGGATCTGGGGCCAACGTCCTGACTTTC. It encodes CASASNRGSGANVLTF. The whole variable domain, remainder taken from reference TRBV5-1 and TRBJ2-6, is KAGVTQTPRYLIKTRGQQVTLSCSPISGHRSVSWYQQTPGQGLQFLFEYFSETQRNKGNFPGRFSGRQFSNSRSEMNVSTLELGDSALYLCASASNRGSGANVLTFGAGSRLTVL.

The chain recombines TRBV5-6 with TRBJ1-1; 8 bases are shared with TRBD1. With 4 bases clipped from V and 2 bases from J, the junction kept 7 bases outside the gene matches. Germline values: CDR1 SGHDT, CDR2 YYEEEE. The CDR3 covers 15 residues. The CDR3 DNA follows: TGTGCCAGCAGCCGCCAACCAGGGGGCAACACTGAAGCTTTCTTT. Its translation is CASSRQPGGNTEAFF.

The J gene is TRBJ1-1, the V gene TRBV5-6, with D possibly being TRBD1 (5 bases). Trimming shortened V by 5 bases and J by 0 bases, and 14 bases separated the two germline ends. Germline V lookup: CDR1 SGHDT, CDR2 YYEEEE. This CDR3 contains 15 residues. The DNA for the CDR3 is TGTGCCAGCAGGTACCACGGGGGGTTGAACACTGAAGCTTTCTTT. It is translated as CASRYHGGLNTEAFF.

The V gene is TRBV7-2, the J gene TRBJ1-6; 8 bases match TRBD1. Germline V gene data show CDR1 as SGHTA and CDR2 as FQGNSA. CDR3 length equals 13 residues. Trimming took 10 bases from V and 7 from J; bases not matched to a gene: 6. The CDR3 DNA is TGTGCCACCGGACAGGGATCGAATTCACCCCTCCACTTT. Translated, it gives CATGQGSNSPLHF.

This clone was detected once. The chain recombines TRBV5-5 with TRBJ2-7, with D possibly matching TRBD1 (5 bases). V was trimmed by 3 bases and J by 5 bases, leaving 9 bases between them. This CDR3 is built from 12 residues. Germline assignment: CDR1 SGHKS and CDR2 YYEKEE (reference sequence). The CDR3 here is CASSSQGHEQYF. CDR3 DNA sequence: TGTGCCAGCAGCTCGCAGGGCCACGAGCAGTACTTC. The full variable domain, its missing parts supplied by reference TRBV5-5 and TRBJ2-7, is DAGVTQSPTHLIKTRGQQVTLRCSPISGHKSVSWYQQVLGQGPQFIFQYYEKEERGRGNFPDRFSARQFPNYSSELNVNALLLGDSALYLCASSSQGHEQYFGPGTRLTVT.

This clone was seen more than once but under ten times. The rearrangement joins TRBV29-1 to TRBJ1-1; D might be TRBD1 (6 bases). The CDR3 sequence is 13 residues long. V was cut by 4 bases and J by 4 bases, with 13 bases left in between. In germline, CDR1 is SQVTM, CDR2 ANQGSEA. This CDR3 reads CSVGAGGLTEAFF. CDR3 sequence (DNA): TGCAGCGTTGGGGCCGGGGGCCTCACTGAAGCTTTCTTT.

V is TRBV25-1 and J is TRBJ2-7; D may correspond to TRBD1 or TRBD2 (5 bases each). V shed 4 bases and J shed 4 bases, with 14 bases lying between them. Germline lookup yields CDR1 MGHDK and CDR2 SYGVNS. The CDR3 consists of 14 residues. CDR3 in DNA: TGTGCCAGCAGTGGAAAGGGACCCCCTTACGAGCAGTACTTC. It yields the protein CASSGKGPPYEQYF.

The genes are TRBV29-1 and TRBJ1-2, with 10 bases identical to TRBD1. V shed 6 bases and J 8 bases; nucleotides not matched to a gene: 3. In germline, CDR1 is SQVTM, CDR2 ANQGSEA. The CDR3 spans 11 residues. The CDR3 is CSVDRGPGYTF. In DNA form, the CDR3 reads TGCAGCGTCGACAGGGGGCCCGGCTACACCTTC.

This clone was detected a few times. The rearrangement joins TRBV7-2 to TRBJ2-3; TRBD2 might be the D (6 bases). V lost 5 bases and J 6 bases, leaving 18 bases between the germline ends. CDR3 length: 15 amino acids. Germline values: CDR1 SGHTA, CDR2 FQGNSA. The CDR3 nucleotides read TGTGCCAGCAGCCCGACTAGTACGGGGTTGGATACGCAGTATTTT. It codes for CASSPTSTGLDTQYF.

The V and J genes are TRBV7-9 and TRBJ2-5; D remains unclear. The length of the CDR3 is 12 residues. Germline V CDR1 and CDR2: SEHNR, FQNEAQ (reference sequence). The V and J ends lost 5 bases and 4 bases respectively, with 8 bases between them. CDR3 nucleotides: TGTGCCAGCAGCAAACCACTAGAGACCCAGTACTTC. This codes for CASSKPLETQYF.

The V call is TRBV19, the J call TRBJ2-7; no definite D call. This CDR3 contains 12 residues. V gave up 10 bases and J gave up 0 bases, with 10 bases separating them. Germline V gene data show CDR1 as LNHDA and CDR2 as SQIVND (reference sequence). The CDR3 loop is CATSSYSYEQYF. In nucleotides, the CDR3 is TGTGCCACCTCATCCTACTCCTACGAGCAGTACTTC.

The chain carries TRBV29-1 and TRBJ2-3; no definite D call. Germline-derived CDR1 and CDR2 are SQVTM and ANQGSEA. The CDR3 has 14 residues. V was pared by 6 bases and J by 0 bases, with 13 bases between. As DNA, the CDR3 is TGCAGCGTGAAGAGAGTCCTGAGCACAGATACGCAGTATTTT. It translates to CSVKRVLSTDTQYF.

This clone showed up just a few times. The J gene is TRBJ2-1, the V gene TRBV5-1, with 9 bases that match TRBD1. The V gene's germline CDR1 is SGHRS and CDR2 YFSETQ. With 4 bases clipped from V and 6 bases from J, the junction kept 11 bases outside the gene matches. The CDR3 is made up of 16 amino acids. CDR3 sequence reads: CASSPLGQGTGNEQFF. In nucleotides, the CDR3 is TGCGCCAGCAGCCCCCTAGGACAGGGGACAGGCAATGAGCAGTTCTTC.

The genes are TRBV2 and TRBJ1-4, with a possible D match to TRBD1 (5 bases). The CDR3 sequence is 13 residues long. Per germline, CDR1 SNHLY and CDR2 FYNNEI. Trimming cost V 8 bases and J 4 bases, with 11 bases left between them. The CDR3 loop reads CASRGTGNEKLFF. DNA of the CDR3: TGTGCCAGCCGGGGGACCGGTAATGAAAAACTGTTTTTT.

V usage is TRBV19 and J usage is TRBJ2-1, with 8 bases that match TRBD1. The germline V gene has CDR1 LNHDA and CDR2 SQIVND (reference sequence). This CDR3 region has 14 residues. The ends lost 1 base at V and 6 bases at J; junction bases unmatched: 2. CDR3 loop: CASSIGGQGNEQFF. Here the CDR3 DNA reads TGTGCCAGTAGTATAGGTGGACAGGGCAATGAGCAGTTCTTC.

The sample holds one count of this clone. The chain links TRBV14 to TRBJ1-6; 8 nucleotides agree with TRBD1. J was trimmed by 9 bases and V by 2 bases; bases with no gene match: 6. There are 15 residues in the CDR3. CDR1 and CDR2 (germline): SGHDN, FVKESK. CDR3 in amino acids: CASSQRTGWISPLHF. CDR3 DNA sequence: TGTGCCAGCAGCCAACGGACAGGGTGGATTTCACCCCTCCACTTT.

This chain uses TRBV4-1 with TRBJ2-3; 7 nucleotides line up with TRBD2. The length of the CDR3 is 15 residues. Germline values: CDR1 MGHRA, CDR2 YSYEKL. The V and J ends lost 1 base and 2 bases, in that order; junction bases with no gene match: 3. The CDR3 here is CASSQGRDYTDTQYF. Here the CDR3 DNA reads TGCGCCAGCAGCCAAGGACGGGACTACACAGATACGCAGTATTTT.

CDR3 sequence (DNA): TGCAGCGTGGGGACAGGGGTGGGTAAAGATACGCAGTATTTT. Translating it yields CSVGTGVGKDTQYF. This chain joins TRBV29-1 and TRBJ2-3, with 10 bases lining up with TRBD1. The V gene end was trimmed by 6 bases and the J gene end by 5 bases; junction bases not matched to a gene: 8. CDR3 size: 14 residues. Germline-derived CDR1 and CDR2 are SQVTM and ANQGSEA.

This chain uses TRBV2 with TRBJ1-1; tentative D call: TRBD1 (5 bases). Between the trimmed V and J ends, which lost 7 bases and 5 bases, there was a span of 17 bases. The germline gives CDR1 SNHLY, CDR2 FYNNEI. The CDR3 consists of 14 residues. The CDR3 is CASTPDGGQTEAFF. CDR3 coding DNA: TGTGCCAGCACCCCGGACGGGGGTCAGACTGAAGCTTTCTTT.

J is TRBJ2-7 and V is TRBV29-1; a weak D match, TRBD2 (5 bases). The ends were cut back, 7 bases at V and 6 bases at J, with 22 bases in the middle. Germline V CDR1 and CDR2: SQVTM, ANQGSEA. This CDR3 is 14 amino acids long. The CDR3 DNA reads as TGCAGCGGTGGCTTCACGAGGGTTCAAGGCGAGCAGTACTTC. Amino acids: CSGGFTRVQGEQYF.

CDR3 coding DNA: TGTGCCAGCTCACCCACAGTAAACTATGGCTACACCTTC. It encodes CASSPTVNYGYTF. This chain joins TRBV18 and TRBJ1-2; D uncertain. V was cut by 3 bases and J by 2 bases, with 7 bases left in between. The CDR3 covers 13 residues. The germline gives CDR1 KGHSH, CDR2 LQKENI.

V and J are TRBV29-1 and TRBJ2-7, with no clear D. V dropped 0 bases and J dropped 0 bases, with 15 bases sitting between them. There are 16 residues in the CDR3. Germline CDR1 SQVTM, CDR2 ANQGSEA. CDR3 DNA: TGCAGCGTTGAAGATCTTCGGGCTTCCAACTCCTACGAGCAGTACTTC. Its protein is CSVEDLRASNSYEQYF.

CDR3 coding DNA: TGTGCCAGCAGTTTAAGTACGAGGGGGCATCAGCCCCAGCATTTT. The encoded protein is CASSLSTRGHQPQHF. The rearrangement uses TRBV27 and TRBJ1-5; 7 bases fit TRBD1. The CDR3 loop spans 15 amino acids. Germline assignment: CDR1 MNHEY and CDR2 SMNVEV (reference sequence). Germline trimming cut 2 bases from V and 5 bases from J; bases unmatched to any gene: 6.

This clone was seen only once. The J gene is TRBJ1-2, the V gene TRBV27; TRBD1 might be the D (5 bases). Germline CDR1 is MNHEY and CDR2 is SMNVEV (reference sequence). This CDR3 is 16 amino acids long. V was shortened by 3 bases and J by 4 bases, with 18 bases between the two germline ends. As DNA, the CDR3 is TGTGCCAGCAGTTTCTCCTTAGGGGAACATTCCTATGGCTACACCTTC. As protein: CASSFSLGEHSYGYTF.

This clone has more than one count but fewer than ten. The chain is built from TRBV19 and TRBJ2-4; TRBD1 matches 11 bases. Germline V gene lookup returns CDR1 LNHDA and CDR2 SQIVND (reference sequence). This CDR3 comprises 16 residues. After removal of 5 bases from V and 1 base from J, the junction contained 4 bases not matched to a gene. CDR3 protein: CASSVGTGGAKNIQYF. The CDR3, as DNA: TGTGCCAGTAGTGTTGGGACAGGGGGGGCCAAAAACATTCAGTACTTC.

This clone was observed a single time. The genes are TRBV29-1 and TRBJ1-1; maybe TRBD1 (6 bases). Trimming pared 8 bases from V and 1 base from J, leaving 8 bases between. The CDR3 is 11 residues long. Germline V lookup: CDR1 SQVTM, CDR2 ANQGSEA. The CDR3 here is CSSGQNTEAFF. The CDR3 DNA sequence: TGCAGCTCGGGACAGAACACTGAAGCTTTCTTT.